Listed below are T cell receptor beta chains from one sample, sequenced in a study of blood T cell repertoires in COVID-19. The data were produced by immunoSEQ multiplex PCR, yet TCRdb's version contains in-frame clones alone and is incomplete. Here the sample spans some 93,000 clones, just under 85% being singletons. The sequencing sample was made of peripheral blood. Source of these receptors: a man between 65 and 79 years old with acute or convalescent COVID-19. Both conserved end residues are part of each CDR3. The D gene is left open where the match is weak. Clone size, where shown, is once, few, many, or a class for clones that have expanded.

DNA: TGTGCCACCAGTGCCTCGACAGGGGAGGCGTCTGGGGCCAACGTCCTGACTTTC
CDR3: CATSASTGEASGANVLTF
J: TRBJ2-6
size: once
V: TRBV24-1
D: TRBD1

DNA: TGTGCCAGTAGTCAAGGCGGCGGGGGCGAAAACATTCAGTACTTC
CDR3: CASSQGGGGENIQYF
J: TRBJ2-4
size: NA
V: TRBV19
D: NA

DNA: TGTGCCAGCAGCCGGTTTGGGTCAGGGGATTTCTACGAGCAGTACTTC
CDR3: CASSRFGSGDFYEQYF
J: TRBJ2-7
size: NA
V: TRBV5-8
D: NA

DNA: TGTGCCAGCAACGAAGCGGGACAGGGGAATTCACCCCTCCACTTT
CDR3: CASNEAGQGNSPLHF
J: TRBJ1-6
size: NA
V: TRBV9
D: TRBD1

DNA: TGTGCCAGCAGTGAAAGGAGAGCAGCGGTGGACAATGAGCAGTTCTTC
CDR3: CASSERRAAVDNEQFF
J: TRBJ2-1
size: few
V: TRBV6-1
D: NA

DNA: TGTGCCAGCAGCTTAGCTTCAGGGGCAGGGTTGGTGAACACTGAAGCTTTCTTT
CDR3: CASSLASGAGLVNTEAFF
J: TRBJ1-1
size: NA
V: TRBV7-2
D: NA

DNA: TGTGCCAGCAGCTTGCAGGGGGCCCAAGTAAATGGCTACACCTTC
CDR3: CASSLQGAQVNGYTF
J: TRBJ1-2
size: NA
V: TRBV5-4
D: TRBD1

DNA: TGTGCCAGCAGCCCACGGACAGGGGGCCGGAATGAAAAACTGTTTTTT
CDR3: CASSPRTGGRNEKLFF
J: TRBJ1-4
size: medium-sized
V: TRBV7-9
D: TRBD1

DNA: TGTGCCAGCACCGTCAGGGGTAATCAGCCCCAGCATTTT
CDR3: CASTVRGNQPQHF
J: TRBJ1-5
size: NA
V: TRBV7-2
D: NA

DNA: TGTGCCAGCAGCTTAGGGACAGGGGGGAACACCATATATTTT
CDR3: CASSLGTGGNTIYF
J: TRBJ1-3
size: NA
V: TRBV7-2
D: TRBD1

DNA: TGTGCCAGCTCACCAACGTCTGGGGGGAGCTCCTACAATGAGCAGTTCTTC
CDR3: CASSPTSGGSSYNEQFF
J: TRBJ2-1
size: NA
V: TRBV18
D: NA

DNA: TGTGCCAGCAAGGCCGGGACAGGGGATTGGAACACCATATATTTT
CDR3: CASKAGTGDWNTIYF
J: TRBJ1-3
size: NA
V: TRBV6-5
D: TRBD1

DNA: TGCGCCAGCAGCCCCTATGTGGGCACAGATACGCAGTATTTT
CDR3: CASSPYVGTDTQYF
J: TRBJ2-3
size: NA
V: TRBV4-3
D: NA

DNA: TGTGCCAGCAGCAAAGCGGGCCATTCACCCCTCCACTTT
CDR3: CASSKAGHSPLHF
J: TRBJ1-6
size: NA
V: TRBV21-1
D: NA

DNA: TGTGCCTGGAGTCACCAAGGACTGGATGAAAAACTGTTTTTT
CDR3: CAWSHQGLDEKLFF
J: TRBJ1-4
size: NA
V: TRBV30
D: NA

DNA: TGCAGTGCCAATAGCAATCAGCCCCAGCATTTT
CDR3: CSANSNQPQHF
J: TRBJ1-5
size: NA
V: TRBV20-1
D: NA

DNA: TGCGCCAGCAGCACCGGGACCTCAGGGGATTACTATGGCTACACCTTC
CDR3: CASSTGTSGDYYGYTF
J: TRBJ1-2
size: once
V: TRBV5-1
D: NA

DNA: TGTGCCAGCAGCCAAGATTGGGGGAGGGTCGCCTACGAGCAGTACTTC
CDR3: CASSQDWGRVAYEQYF
J: TRBJ2-7
size: NA
V: TRBV3-1/TRBV3-2
D: TRBD2

DNA: TGTGCCAGCAGCCCTTACGGACTAGCGGGAGCGAAAGATACGCAGTATTTT
CDR3: CASSPYGLAGAKDTQYF
J: TRBJ2-3
size: NA
V: TRBV3-1/TRBV3-2
D: TRBD2

DNA: TGCGCCAGCAGCTTGGCACCTGGGCTCTCCTACGAGCAGTACTTC
CDR3: CASSLAPGLSYEQYF
J: TRBJ2-7
size: once
V: TRBV5-1
D: NA

DNA: TGCGCCAGCAGCCTGGACAGGCCCTACGAGCAGTACTTC
CDR3: CASSLDRPYEQYF
J: TRBJ2-7
size: once
V: TRBV5-1
D: TRBD1

DNA: TGTGCCAGCAGGCGAACGACAGGGCTGGGCGAGCAGTACTTC
CDR3: CASRRTTGLGEQYF
J: TRBJ2-7
size: NA
V: TRBV27
D: TRBD1

DNA: TGTGCCACCAGCAGAGTGCGGACAGGGGGCTACAATGAGCAGTTCTTC
CDR3: CATSRVRTGGYNEQFF
J: TRBJ2-1
size: NA
V: TRBV15
D: TRBD1

DNA: TGTGCCAGCCGAAGGCCAGGGGAGTATAGAGGCACTGAAGCTTTCTTT
CDR3: CASRRPGEYRGTEAFF
J: TRBJ1-1
size: few
V: TRBV19
D: NA

DNA: TGCGCCAGCAGCCAAGGACTAGCGACGAACACCGGGGAGCTGTTTTTT
CDR3: CASSQGLATNTGELFF
J: TRBJ2-2
size: few
V: TRBV4-1
D: TRBD2